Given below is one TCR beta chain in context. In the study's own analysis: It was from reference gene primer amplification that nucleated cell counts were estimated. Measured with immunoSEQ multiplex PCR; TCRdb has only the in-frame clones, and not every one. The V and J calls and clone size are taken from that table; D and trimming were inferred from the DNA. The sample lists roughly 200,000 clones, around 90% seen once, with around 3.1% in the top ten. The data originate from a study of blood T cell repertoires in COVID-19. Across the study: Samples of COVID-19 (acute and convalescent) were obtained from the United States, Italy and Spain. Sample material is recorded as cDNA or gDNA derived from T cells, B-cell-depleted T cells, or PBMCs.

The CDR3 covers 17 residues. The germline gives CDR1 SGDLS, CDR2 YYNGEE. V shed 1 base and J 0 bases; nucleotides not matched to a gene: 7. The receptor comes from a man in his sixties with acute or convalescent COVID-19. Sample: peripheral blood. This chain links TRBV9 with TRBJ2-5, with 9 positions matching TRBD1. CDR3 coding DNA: TGTGCCAGCAGCGTATCGCACAGGGGGCGCGACCAAGAGACCCAGTACTTC. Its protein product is CASSVSHRGRDQETQYF.